The sequence of this TCR beta chain was determined in a study of blood T cell repertoires in COVID-19. This CDR3 has 11 residues. V shed 9 bases and J shed 7 bases, with 10 bases lying between them. Per the study methods: Reference gene primer amplification in the assay estimated nucleated cell counts. Sequencing was performed with immunoSEQ multiplex PCR; in TCRdb, only in-frame clones are kept and a portion is missing. V, J and clone size reflect that table, while D and trimming were determined from the DNA. The table includes just under 250,000 clones, approximately 90% detected once. This sequence was found in a woman aged 25 to 39 who had recovered from COVID-19. The specimen sequenced was PBMCs or T cells enriched from blood (not recorded which). The chain uses TRBV12-3 or TRBV12-4 and TRBJ1-3, with D possibly being TRBD1 (5 bases). The CDR3 DNA is TGTGCCAGAGGGGCCGGGAACACCATATATTTT. Encoded protein: CARGAGNTIYF.